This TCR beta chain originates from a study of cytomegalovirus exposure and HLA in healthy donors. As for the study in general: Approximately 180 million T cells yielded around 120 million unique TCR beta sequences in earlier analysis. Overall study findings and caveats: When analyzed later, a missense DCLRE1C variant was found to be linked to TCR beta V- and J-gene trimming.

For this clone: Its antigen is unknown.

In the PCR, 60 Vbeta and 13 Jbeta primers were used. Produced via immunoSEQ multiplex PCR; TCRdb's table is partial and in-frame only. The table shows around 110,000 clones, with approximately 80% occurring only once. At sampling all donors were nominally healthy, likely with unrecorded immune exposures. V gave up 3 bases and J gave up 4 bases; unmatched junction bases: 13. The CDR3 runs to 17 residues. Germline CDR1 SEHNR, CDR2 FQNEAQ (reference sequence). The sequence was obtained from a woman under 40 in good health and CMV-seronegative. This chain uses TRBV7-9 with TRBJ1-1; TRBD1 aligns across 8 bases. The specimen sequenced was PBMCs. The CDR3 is CASSFFRPAQGATEAFF. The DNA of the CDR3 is TGTGCCAGCAGCTTTTTTAGGCCCGCGCAGGGGGCCACTGAAGCTTTCTTT.